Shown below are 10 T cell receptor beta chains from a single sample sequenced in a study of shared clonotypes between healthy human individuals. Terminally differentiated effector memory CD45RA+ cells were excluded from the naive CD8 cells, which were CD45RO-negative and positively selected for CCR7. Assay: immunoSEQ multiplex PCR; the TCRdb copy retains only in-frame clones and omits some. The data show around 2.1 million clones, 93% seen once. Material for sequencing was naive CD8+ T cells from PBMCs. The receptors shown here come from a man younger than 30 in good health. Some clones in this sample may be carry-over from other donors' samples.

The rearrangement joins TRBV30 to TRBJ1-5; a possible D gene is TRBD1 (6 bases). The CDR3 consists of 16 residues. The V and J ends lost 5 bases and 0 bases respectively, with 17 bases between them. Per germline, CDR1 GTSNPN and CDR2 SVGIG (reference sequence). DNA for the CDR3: TGTGCCTGGGGTCTTCCGGGACATCTTAGCAATCAGCCCCAGCATTTT. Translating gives CAWGLPGHLSNQPQHF.

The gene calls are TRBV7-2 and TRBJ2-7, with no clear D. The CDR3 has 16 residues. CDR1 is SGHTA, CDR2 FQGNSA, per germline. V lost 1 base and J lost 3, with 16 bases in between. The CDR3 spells CASSLVLADVRYEQYF. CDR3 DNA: TGTGCCAGCAGCTTAGTTCTGGCAGACGTCCGCTACGAGCAGTACTTC.

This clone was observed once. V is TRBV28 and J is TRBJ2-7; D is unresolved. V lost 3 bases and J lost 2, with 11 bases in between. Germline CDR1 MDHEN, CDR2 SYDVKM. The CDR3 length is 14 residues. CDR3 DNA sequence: TGTGCCAGCAGTTTCCCGGAGAGACCCTACGAGCAGTACTTC. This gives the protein CASSFPERPYEQYF.

The chain's CDR3 is CASSGRLAGVVTGELFF. In DNA form, the CDR3 reads TGTGCCAGCAGCGGGCGGCTAGCGGGAGTGGTTACCGGGGAGCTGTTTTTT. The V call is TRBV9, the J call TRBJ2-2, with 10 bases lining up with TRBD2. The trim removed 3 bases at V and 5 bases at J, leaving 10 bases unmatched. In germline, CDR1 is SGDLS, CDR2 YYNGEE. This CDR3 is 17 amino acids long. Full variable domain (outside the CDR3, taken from reference TRBV9 and TRBJ2-2): DSGVTQTPKHLITATGQRVTLRCSPRSGDLSVYWYQQSLDQGLQFLIQYYNGEERAKGNILERFSAQQFPDLHSELNLSSLELGDSALYFCASSGRLAGVVTGELFFGEGSRLTVL.

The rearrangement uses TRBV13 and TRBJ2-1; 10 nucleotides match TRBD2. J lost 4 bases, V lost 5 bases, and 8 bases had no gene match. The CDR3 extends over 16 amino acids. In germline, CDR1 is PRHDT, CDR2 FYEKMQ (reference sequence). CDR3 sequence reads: CASSPLTSGPYNEQFF. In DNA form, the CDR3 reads TGTGCCAGCAGCCCCCTGACTAGCGGGCCTTACAATGAGCAGTTCTTC. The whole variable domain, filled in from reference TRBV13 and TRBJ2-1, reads AAGVIQSPRHLIKEKRETATLKCYPIPRHDTVYWYQQGPGQDPQFLISFYEKMQSDKGSIPDRFSAQQFSDYHSELNMSSLELGDSALYFCASSPLTSGPYNEQFFGPGTRLTVL.

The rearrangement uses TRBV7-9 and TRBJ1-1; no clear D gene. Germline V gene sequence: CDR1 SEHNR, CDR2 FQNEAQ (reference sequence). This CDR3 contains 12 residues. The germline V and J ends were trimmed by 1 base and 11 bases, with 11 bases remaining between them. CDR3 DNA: TGTGCCAGCAGCTTAGTCGGTGAGCGGGCTTTCTTT. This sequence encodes CASSLVGERAFF.

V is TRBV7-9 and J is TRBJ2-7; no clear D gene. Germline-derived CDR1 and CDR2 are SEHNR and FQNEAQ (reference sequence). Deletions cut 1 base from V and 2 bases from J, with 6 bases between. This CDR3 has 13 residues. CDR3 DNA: TGTGCCAGCAGCTTAGTTAATGCCTACGAGCAGTACTTC. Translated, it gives CASSLVNAYEQYF.

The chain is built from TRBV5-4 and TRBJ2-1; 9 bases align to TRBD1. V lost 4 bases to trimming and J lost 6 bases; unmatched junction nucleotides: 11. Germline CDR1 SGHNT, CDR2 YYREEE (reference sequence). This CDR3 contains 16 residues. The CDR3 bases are TGTGCCAGCAGCGTAGGGGACAGGGAGTTTCGCAATGAGCAGTTCTTC. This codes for CASSVGDREFRNEQFF.

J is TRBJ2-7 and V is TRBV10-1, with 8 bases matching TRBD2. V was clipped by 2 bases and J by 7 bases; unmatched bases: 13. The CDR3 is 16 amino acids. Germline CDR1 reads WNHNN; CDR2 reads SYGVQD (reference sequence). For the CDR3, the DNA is TGCGCCAGCAGTGAGCTCCGCGGGAGGATCTCTGGGGAGCAGTACTTC. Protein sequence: CASSELRGRISGEQYF.

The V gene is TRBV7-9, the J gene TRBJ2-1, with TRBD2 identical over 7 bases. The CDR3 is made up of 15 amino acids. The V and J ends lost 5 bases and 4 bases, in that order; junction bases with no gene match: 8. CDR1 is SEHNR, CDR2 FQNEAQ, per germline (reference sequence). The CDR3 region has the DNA TGTGCCAGCAGCCCCGTTAGCGGGTCGTACAATGAGCAGTTCTTC. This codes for CASSPVSGSYNEQFF.